These 3 T cell receptor beta chains were all obtained from the same sample, sequenced in a study of technical replicates of blood from a handful of donors. Method: immunoSEQ multiplex PCR; TCRdb's copy keeps in-frame clones and lacks some. The data show about 82,000 clones, with around 96% seen just once and 0.37% held by the top ten. Material: T cells isolated from PBMCs. The receptor source for this set is a human donor in good health.

The chain has TRBV27 and TRBJ2-1; TRBD1 might be the D (6 bases). CDR1 and CDR2 (germline): MNHEY, SMNVEV (reference sequence). CDR3 length: 12 residues. With 5 bases removed from V and 7 bases from J, the gap between germline ends came to 9 bases. In DNA form, the CDR3 reads TGTGCCAGCAGTATACAGGGAAATGAGCAGTTCTTC. Its protein is CASSIQGNEQFF.

The V gene is TRBV11-3, the J gene TRBJ1-3; TRBD1 aligns across 7 bases. After removal of 5 bases from V and 0 bases from J, the junction contained 19 bases not matched to a gene. Germline lookup yields CDR1 SGHNT and CDR2 YENEEA. This CDR3 has 20 residues. This CDR3 reads CASSKSTGEQGQYSGNTIYF. Here the CDR3 DNA reads TGTGCCAGCAGCAAAAGTACCGGGGAGCAGGGACAGTACTCTGGAAACACCATATATTTT.

V gene TRBV5-6 combines with J gene TRBJ2-3; 11 bases map to TRBD2. The CDR3 sequence is 15 residues long. The germline V gene encodes CDR1 SGHDT and CDR2 YYEEEE. V lost 1 base to trimming and J lost 3 bases; unmatched junction nucleotides: 1. Written as DNA, the CDR3 is TGTGCCAGCAGCTTGATAGCGGGAGGGACAGATACGCAGTATTTT. The encoded protein is CASSLIAGGTDTQYF.